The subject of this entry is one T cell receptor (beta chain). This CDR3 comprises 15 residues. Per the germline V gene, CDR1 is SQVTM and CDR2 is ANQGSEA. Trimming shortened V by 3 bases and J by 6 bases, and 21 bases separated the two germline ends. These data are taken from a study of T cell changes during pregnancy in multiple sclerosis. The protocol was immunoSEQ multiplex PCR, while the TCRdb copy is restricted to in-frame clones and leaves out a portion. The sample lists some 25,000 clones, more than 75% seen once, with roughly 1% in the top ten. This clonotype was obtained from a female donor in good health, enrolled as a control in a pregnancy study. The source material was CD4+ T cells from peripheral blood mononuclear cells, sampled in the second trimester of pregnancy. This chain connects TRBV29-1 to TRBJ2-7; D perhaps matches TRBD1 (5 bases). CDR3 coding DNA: TGCAGCGTTGAGGTTTTAGACAGTCCTTCAGGCGAGCAGTACTTC. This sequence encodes CSVEVLDSPSGEQYF.